This entry concerns a single T cell receptor beta chain. As originally analysed: Estimation of nucleated cell counts was performed using reference gene primer amplification. Using immunoSEQ multiplex PCR, the repertoire was profiled, and TCRdb retains in-frame clones only, with some absent. V, J and clone size were drawn from that table, and D and trimming were deduced from the DNA. In the table there are approximately 18,000 clones, roughly three quarters of which are singletons. The CDR3 is 15 amino acids. V shed 5 bases and J 4 bases; nucleotides not matched to a gene: 5. Germline V gene data show CDR1 as SGHRS and CDR2 as YFSETQ. The data were obtained in a study of blood T cell repertoires in COVID-19. Overall study: Sample material is recorded as cDNA or gDNA derived from T cells, B-cell-depleted T cells, or PBMCs.

The rearrangement uses TRBV5-1 and TRBJ2-1; TRBD2 agrees at 11 bases. The sequenced sample was peripheral blood. This clonotype was obtained from a man aged 55 to 70 with acute or convalescent COVID-19. The CDR3 nucleotides read TGCGCCAGCAGGCCCGGGACTAGCGGATACAATGAGCAGTTCTTC. Encoded protein: CASRPGTSGYNEQFF.